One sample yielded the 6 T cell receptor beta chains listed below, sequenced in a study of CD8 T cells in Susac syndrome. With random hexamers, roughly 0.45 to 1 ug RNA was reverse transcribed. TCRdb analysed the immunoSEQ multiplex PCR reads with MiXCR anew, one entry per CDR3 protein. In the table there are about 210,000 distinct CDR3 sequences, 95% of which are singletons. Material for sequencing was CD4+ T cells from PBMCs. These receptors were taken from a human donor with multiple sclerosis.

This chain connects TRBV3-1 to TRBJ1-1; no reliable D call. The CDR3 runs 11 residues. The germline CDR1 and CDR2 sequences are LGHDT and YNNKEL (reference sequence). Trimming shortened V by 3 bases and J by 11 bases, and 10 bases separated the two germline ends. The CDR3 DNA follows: TGTGCCAGCAGCCAGGGCTATGAGGCTTTCTTT. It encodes CASSQGYEAFF.

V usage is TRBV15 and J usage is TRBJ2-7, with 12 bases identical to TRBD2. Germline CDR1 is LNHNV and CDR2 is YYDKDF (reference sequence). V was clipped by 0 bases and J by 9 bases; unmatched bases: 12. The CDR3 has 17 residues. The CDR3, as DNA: TGTGCCACCAGCAGAGATCTAGCGGGAGGGCCCCTAGCGAGGCAGTACTTC. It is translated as CATSRDLAGGPLARQYF.

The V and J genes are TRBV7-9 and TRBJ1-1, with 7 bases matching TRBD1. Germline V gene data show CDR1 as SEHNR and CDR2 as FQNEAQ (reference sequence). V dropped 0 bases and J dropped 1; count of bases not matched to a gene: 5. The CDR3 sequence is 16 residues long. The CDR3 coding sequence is TGTGCCAGCAGCTTAGCTGGGGACAGACGGAACACTGAAGCTTTCTTT. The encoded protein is CASSLAGDRRNTEAFF.

The CDR3 sequence is CATSRVEGGYTF. CDR3 nucleotides: TGTGCCACCAGCAGAGTTGAGGGTGGCTACACCTTC. The V and J genes are TRBV15 and TRBJ1-2, with D uncertain. V was cut by 1 base and J by 7 bases, with 7 bases left in between. Germline CDR1 reads LNHNV; CDR2 reads YYDKDF (reference sequence). This CDR3 is 12 amino acids long.

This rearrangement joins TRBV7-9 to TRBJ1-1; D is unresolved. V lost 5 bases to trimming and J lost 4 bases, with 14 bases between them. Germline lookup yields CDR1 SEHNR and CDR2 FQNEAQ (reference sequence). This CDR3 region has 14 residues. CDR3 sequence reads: CASSRRESVTEAFF. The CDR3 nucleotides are TGTGCCAGCAGCCGGAGGGAGAGTGTCACTGAAGCTTTCTTT.

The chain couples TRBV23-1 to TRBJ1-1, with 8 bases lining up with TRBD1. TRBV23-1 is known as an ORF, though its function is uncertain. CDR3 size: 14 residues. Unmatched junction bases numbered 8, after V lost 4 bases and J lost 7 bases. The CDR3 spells CASSPTPGQDEAFF. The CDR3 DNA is TGCGCCAGCAGTCCGACACCGGGACAGGATGAAGCTTTCTTT.